The 8 T cell receptor beta chains below were found in one sample sequenced in a study of blood T cell repertoires in COVID-19 (dated by TCRdb to 2020 to 2021). The method behind the library was the immunoSEQ multiplex PCR assay. Entries here come from immuneACCESS through TCRdb and include only in-frame sequences with V and J called. Some clones fail to appear in such tables; in the studies checked, an unresolved V gene covers under half of the shortfall, and the cause of the remainder is unknown. The sample table lists about 220,000 clones, roughly 80% of them with a count of one. The ten biggest clones cover roughly 2.4% of the sample. The source material was peripheral blood. The source of these receptors is a woman aged 55-70 years with acute or convalescent COVID-19.

V gene TRBV20-1 combines with J gene TRBJ1-5; D not resolved. Germline CDR1 is DFQATT and CDR2 is SNEGSKA (reference sequence). The V end lost 3 bases, the J end lost 2 bases, and 8 bases lay between the germline ends. The CDR3 is 13 amino acids. The CDR3 coding sequence is TGCAGTGCTAGTAACACACGCAATCAGCCCCAGCATTTT. It yields the protein CSASNTRNQPQHF.

This chain joins TRBV5-1 and TRBJ2-6; D possibly corresponds to TRBD2 (6 bases). The germline V and J ends were trimmed by 4 bases and 3 bases, with 11 bases remaining between them. The CDR3 totals 15 residues. Germline V gene lookup returns CDR1 SGHRS and CDR2 YFSETQ. CDR3 DNA: TGCGCCAGCAGCCCACCGGGGGTTGGGGCCAACGTCCTGACTTTC. It translates to CASSPPGVGANVLTF.

CDR3: CASSPRLPGEGYGYTF. The DNA of the CDR3 is TGTGCCAGCAGCCCACGACTGCCAGGGGAGGGTTATGGCTACACCTTC. This chain joins TRBV7-8 and TRBJ1-2, with D tentatively TRBD1 (6 bases). The germline CDR1 and CDR2 sequences are SGHVS and FQNEAQ. The V gene lost 5 bases and the J gene lost 5 bases, with 21 bases spanning the gap. The CDR3 spans 16 residues.

This clone was observed a few times. The chain carries TRBV7-9 and TRBJ2-7; 9 bases agree with TRBD1. The CDR3 is made up of 16 amino acids. Germline lookup yields CDR1 SEHNR and CDR2 FQNEAQ (reference sequence). V shed 2 bases, J shed 4 bases, and the junction held 9 bases outside the gene matches. The CDR3 nucleotides are TGTGCCAGCAGCTTATCTCTTGGACAGGGGTCGTACGAGCAGTACTTC. It translates to CASSLSLGQGSYEQYF.

V and J are TRBV29-1 and TRBJ2-7; D might be TRBD2 (5 bases). The CDR3 is 12 residues long. Looked up from germline, CDR1 is SQVTM and CDR2 is ANQGSEA. Trimming pared 5 bases from V and 4 bases from J, leaving 12 bases between. The CDR3 DNA sequence: TGCAGCGTTATAAAAAGCGGTTACGAGCAGTACTTC. It yields the protein CSVIKSGYEQYF.

This chain uses TRBV21-1 with TRBJ1-2. TRBV21-1 is a known pseudogene. The length of the CDR3 is 17 residues. The CDR3 is CASSPSPSGGGFYGYTF. For the CDR3, the DNA is TGTGCCAGCAGCCCTTCTCCTAGCGGGGGGGGATTCTATGGCTACACCTTC.

The rearrangement links TRBV9 to TRBJ2-7; D possibly corresponds to TRBD2 (7 bases). V lost 0 bases, J lost 4 bases, and 17 bases lay in between. Germline V gene lookup returns CDR1 SGDLS and CDR2 YYNGEE. This CDR3 has 16 amino acids. The CDR3: CASSVDSGGNLYEQYF. CDR3 sequence (DNA): TGTGCCAGCAGCGTAGACTCGGGGGGCAACCTTTACGAGCAGTACTTC. Drawing the rest from reference TRBV9 and TRBJ2-7, the complete variable domain is DSGVTQTPKHLITATGQRVTLRCSPRSGDLSVYWYQQSLDQGLQFLIQYYNGEERAKGNILERFSAQQFPDLHSELNLSSLELGDSALYFCASSVDSGGNLYEQYFGPGTRLTVT.

This rearrangement joins TRBV7-2 to TRBJ1-1; TRBD1 matches 9 bases. The CDR3 covers 15 residues. The germline V gene encodes CDR1 SGHTA and CDR2 FQGNSA. Trimming cost V 5 bases and J 5 bases; bases outside gene matches: 9. The CDR3: CASSPRQGEDTEAFF. CDR3 nucleotide sequence: TGTGCCAGCAGCCCCCGACAGGGGGAGGATACTGAAGCTTTCTTT.